Listed here are 14 T cell receptor beta chains from one sample, sequenced in a study of blood T cell repertoires in COVID-19. Sequenced by immunoSEQ multiplex PCR; TCRdb stores in-frame clones only, minus some. There are 150,000 to 200,000 clones in the sample; 80% to 95% occur only once, and approximately 0.5% lies in the top ten. The sequencing input was peripheral blood. Source of these receptors: a man aged 45-60 years with acute or convalescent COVID-19.

In its sample, this clone was seen once. V usage is TRBV5-6 and J usage is TRBJ1-5; no reliable D call. CDR1 and CDR2 from the germline V gene are SGHDT and YYEEEE. Trimming removed 1 base at V and 2 bases at J, with 13 bases between. The CDR3 totals 16 residues. CDR3 sequence reads: CASSLSRKLGNQPQHF. The CDR3 nucleotides are TGTGCCAGCAGCTTGTCCAGGAAGTTAGGCAATCAGCCCCAGCATTTT.

This clone was recorded once. This chain uses TRBV27 with TRBJ1-5, with a tentative D call TRBD1 (6 bases). V shed 1 base and J shed 6 bases, with 10 bases lying between them. CDR3 size: 14 residues. Looked up from germline, CDR1 is MNHEY and CDR2 is SMNVEV (reference sequence). The CDR3, as DNA: TGTGCCAGCAGTTTATACAGGGCCGCTCAGCCCCAGCATTTT. This codes for CASSLYRAAQPQHF.

The V call is TRBV6-6, the J call TRBJ2-7; TRBD2 aligns across 7 bases. CDR1 and CDR2 (germline): MNHNY, SVGAGI (reference sequence). The V segment lost 0 bases and the J segment 2 bases; nucleotides outside the gene matches: 4. This CDR3 has 15 amino acids. CDR3 sequence (DNA): TGTGCCAGCAGTTACTCAGCTAGCGGAACCTACGAGCAGTACTTC. This translates into CASSYSASGTYEQYF.

This clone was observed a few times. This chain joins TRBV6-5 and TRBJ1-1, with TRBD1 identical over 10 bases. This CDR3 has 15 amino acids. Losses at the gene ends were 0 bases for V and 8 bases for J; bases not matched to a gene: 6. Germline V gives CDR1 MNHEY, CDR2 SVGAGI. The CDR3 sequence is CASSYSEGQGIEAFF. CDR3 in DNA: TGTGCCAGCAGTTACTCGGAGGGACAGGGGATCGAAGCTTTCTTT.

The V and J genes are TRBV27 and TRBJ1-5; weak D call: TRBD1 (5 bases). Trimming stripped 6 bases from V and 10 bases from J, with 19 bases between. Looked up from germline, CDR1 is MNHEY and CDR2 is SMNVEV (reference sequence). The CDR3 is 14 residues long. CDR3 sequence reads: CASSQGRRGGPQHF. In DNA form, the CDR3 reads TGTGCCAGCAGCCAGGGACGCCGCGGGGGACCCCAGCATTTT.

The rearrangement joins TRBV5-1 to TRBJ2-4, with D possibly matching TRBD2 (5 bases). This CDR3 region has 15 residues. CDR1 SGHRS and CDR2 YFSETQ come from the germline V gene. Trimming left V 2 bases short and J 4 bases short, with 13 bases between. CDR3 DNA sequence: TGCGCCAGCAGCTTAAAAACTGGCGGGAAAAACATTCAGTACTTC. The encoded protein is CASSLKTGGKNIQYF.

The chain employs TRBV19 and TRBJ1-1, with 7 bases identical to TRBD1. This CDR3 contains 14 residues. Losses at the gene ends were 4 bases for V and 1 base for J; bases not matched to a gene: 3. Germline V gene data show CDR1 as LNHDA and CDR2 as SQIVND (reference sequence). The CDR3 nucleotides read TGTGCCAGTAGTACTACAGGGGCGAACACTGAAGCTTTCTTT. Its translation: CASSTTGANTEAFF. The complete variable domain, with remaining parts taken from reference TRBV19 and TRBJ1-1, reads DGGITQSPKYLFRKEGQNVTLSCEQNLNHDAMYWYRQDPGQGLRLIYYSQIVNDFQKGDIAEGYSVSREKKESFPLTVTSAQKNPTAFYLCASSTTGANTEAFFGQGTRLTVV.

V gene TRBV20-1 combines with J gene TRBJ2-3; D unresolved. CDR3 length equals 11 residues. Germline V gene lookup returns CDR1 DFQATT and CDR2 SNEGSKA (reference sequence). Trimming took 6 bases from V and 2 from J, leaving 6 bases between them. The CDR3 DNA follows: TGCAGTGCCCTAAACACAGATACGCAGTATTTT. This translates into CSALNTDTQYF.

The chain links TRBV9 to TRBJ2-5; possible D gene TRBD1, 5 bases. With 0 bases removed from V and 5 bases from J, the gap between germline ends came to 8 bases. CDR1 is SGDLS and CDR2 is YYNGEE in the germline V gene. The CDR3 is made up of 13 amino acids. CDR3 protein: CASSVGGWETQYF. The CDR3 DNA reads as TGTGCCAGCAGCGTAGGGGGCTGGGAGACCCAGTACTTC.

This clone was detected only once. The chain uses TRBV28 and TRBJ1-1; TRBD1 matches 9 bases. This CDR3 is 15 amino acids long. The J segment lost 6 bases and the V segment lost 5 bases, leaving 10 bases of the junction unmatched. Germline values: CDR1 MDHEN, CDR2 SYDVKM. The CDR3 loop is CASSVLITGGSEAFF. In nucleotides, the CDR3 is TGTGCCAGCAGTGTCCTCATTACAGGGGGCTCTGAAGCTTTCTTT. Full variable domain (missing parts from reference TRBV28 and TRBJ1-1): DVKVTQSSRYLVKRTGEKVFLECVQDMDHENMFWYRQDPGLGLRLIYFSYDVKMKEKGDIPEGYSVSREKKERFSLILESASTNQTSMYLCASSVLITGGSEAFFGQGTRLTVV.

The CDR3 coding sequence is TGTGCCAGCAGCTTAGTCGCTAGCGGGGGGGCGACAGATACGCAGTATTTT. Translating it yields CASSLVASGGATDTQYF. This chain connects TRBV7-2 to TRBJ2-3, with 12 bases fitting TRBD2. Germline V gene sequence: CDR1 SGHTA, CDR2 FQGNSA. J lost 3 bases, V lost 1 base, and 5 bases had no gene match. There are 17 residues in the CDR3.

The rearrangement joins TRBV27 to TRBJ2-2; D is uncertain. The CDR3 has 11 amino acids. Trimming took 5 bases from V and 6 from J, leaving 4 bases between them. The germline gives CDR1 MNHEY, CDR2 SMNVEV (reference sequence). DNA of the CDR3: TGTGCCAGCAGTACTCCCGGGGAGCTGTTTTTT. This gives the protein CASSTPGELFF.

This clone was observed a single time. This chain links TRBV18 with TRBJ2-2; D uncertain. The V gene's germline CDR1 is KGHSH and CDR2 LQKENI. This CDR3 comprises 14 residues. V was trimmed by 3 bases and J by 3 bases, leaving 8 bases between them. The chain's CDR3 is CASSPYRDTGELFF. For the CDR3, the DNA is TGTGCCAGCTCACCTTACAGAGACACCGGGGAGCTGTTTTTT. The full variable domain, its missing parts supplied by reference TRBV18 and TRBJ2-2, is NAGVMQNPRHLVRRRGQEARLRCSPMKGHSHVYWYRQLPEEGLKFMVYLQKENIIDESGMPKERFSAEFPKEGPSILRIQQVVRGDSAAYFCASSPYRDTGELFFGEGSRLTVL.

The J gene is TRBJ1-4, the V gene TRBV30; the D is unclear. Germline-derived CDR1 and CDR2 are GTSNPN and SVGIG (reference sequence). The CDR3 extends over 15 amino acids. Trimming took off 3 bases at V and 0 bases at J, with 11 bases between the two ends. The CDR3 here is CAWRQLPTTNEKLFF. In nucleotides, the CDR3 is TGTGCCTGGAGACAGCTCCCGACAACTAATGAAAAACTGTTTTTT.